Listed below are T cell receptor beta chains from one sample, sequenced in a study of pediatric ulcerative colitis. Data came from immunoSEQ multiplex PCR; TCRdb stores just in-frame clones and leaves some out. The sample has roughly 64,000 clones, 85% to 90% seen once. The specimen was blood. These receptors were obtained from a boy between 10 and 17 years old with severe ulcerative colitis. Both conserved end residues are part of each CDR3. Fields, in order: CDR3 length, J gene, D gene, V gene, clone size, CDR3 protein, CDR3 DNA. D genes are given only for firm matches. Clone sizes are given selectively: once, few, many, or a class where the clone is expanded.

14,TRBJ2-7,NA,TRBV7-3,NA,CASSFGLGDYEQYF,TGTGCCAGCAGCTTTGGTCTAGGGGACTACGAGCAGTACTTC
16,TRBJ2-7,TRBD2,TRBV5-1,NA,CASSLFLLADSYEQYF,TGCGCCAGCAGCCTATTCCTTCTAGCGGACTCCTACGAGCAGTACTTC
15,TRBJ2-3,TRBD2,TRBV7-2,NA,CASSLAGVIRDTQYF,TGTGCCAGCAGCCTAGCGGGAGTGATAAGAGATACGCAGTATTTT
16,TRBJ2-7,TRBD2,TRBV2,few,CASSGLAGDVLGEQYF,TGTGCCAGCAGTGGACTAGCGGGGGACGTCCTAGGCGAGCAGTACTTC
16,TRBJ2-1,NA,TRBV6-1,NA,CASSEWWAPMYNEQFF,TGTGCCAGCAGTGAATGGTGGGCTCCTATGTACAATGAGCAGTTCTTC
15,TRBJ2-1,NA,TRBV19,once,CASSRGAEIYNEQFF,TGTGCCAGTAGTAGGGGAGCGGAGATCTACAATGAGCAGTTCTTC
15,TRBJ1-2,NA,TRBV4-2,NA,CASSQVGAQRSGYTF,TGTGCCAGCAGCCAAGTCGGCGCACAGCGCTCTGGCTACACCTTC
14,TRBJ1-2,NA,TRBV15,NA,CATSRDRSQGGYTF,TGTGCCACCAGCAGAGATCGTAGCCAGGGTGGCTACACCTTC
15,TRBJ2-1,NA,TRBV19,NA,CASSMYSSDNNEQFF,TGTGCCAGTAGTATGTACTCTAGCGACAACAATGAGCAGTTCTTC
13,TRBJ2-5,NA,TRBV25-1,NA,CASSEGGWETQYF,TGTGCCAGCAGTGAAGGGGGGTGGGAGACCCAGTACTTC
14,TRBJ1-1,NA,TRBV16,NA,CASSQAVSGAEAFF,TGTGCCAGCAGCCAAGCAGTGAGTGGCGCTGAAGCTTTCTTT
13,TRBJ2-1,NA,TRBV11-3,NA,CASSLQGYNEQFF,TGTGCCAGCAGCTTACAAGGGTACAATGAGCAGTTCTTC
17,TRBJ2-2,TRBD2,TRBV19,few,CASSLTTSGLAGGELFF,TGTGCCAGTAGCCTCACTACCTCGGGACTAGCAGGAGGGGAGCTGTTTTTT
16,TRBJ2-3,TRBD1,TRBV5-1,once,CASSRQDRGLTDTQYF,TGCGCCAGCAGCAGGCAGGACAGGGGGCTGACAGATACGCAGTATTTT
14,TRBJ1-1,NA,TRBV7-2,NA,CASSFRVPNTEAFF,TGTGCCAGCAGCTTCCGGGTCCCGAACACTGAAGCTTTCTTT
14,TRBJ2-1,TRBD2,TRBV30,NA,CAWSLLAGINEQFF,TGTGCCTGGAGTCTACTAGCGGGAATCAATGAGCAGTTCTTC
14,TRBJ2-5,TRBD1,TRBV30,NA,CAWTTGTGPETQYF,TGTGCCTGGACAACAGGGACAGGCCCAGAGACCCAGTACTTC
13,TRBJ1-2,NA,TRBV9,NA,CASSADRDYGYTF,TGTGCCAGCAGCGCCGACAGAGATTATGGCTACACCTTC
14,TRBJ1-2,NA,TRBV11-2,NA,CASSSQDRRYGYTF,TGTGCCAGCAGCAGTCAAGACAGACGATATGGCTACACCTTC
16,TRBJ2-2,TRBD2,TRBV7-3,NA,CASSPISGVDTGELFF,TGTGCCAGCAGCCCGATTAGCGGGGTGGACACCGGGGAGCTGTTTTTT
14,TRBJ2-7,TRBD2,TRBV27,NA,CASSPWTSSYEQYF,TGTGCCAGCAGTCCTTGGACTAGCTCCTACGAGCAGTACTTC
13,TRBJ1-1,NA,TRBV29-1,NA,CSVEGQLNTEAFF,TGCAGCGTTGAAGGACAGCTGAACACTGAAGCTTTCTTT
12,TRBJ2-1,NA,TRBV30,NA,CAWRVRDNEQFF,TGTGCCTGGCGTGTCAGAGACAATGAGCAGTTCTTC
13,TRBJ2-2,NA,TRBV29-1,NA,CRPRRRNTGELFF,TGCAGACCTCGGCGGAGGAACACCGGGGAGCTGTTTTTT
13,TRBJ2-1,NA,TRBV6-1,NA,CASRPADDNEQFF,TGTGCCAGCCGACCGGCGGACGACAATGAGCAGTTCTTC
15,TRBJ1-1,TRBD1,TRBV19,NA,CASRKGGQGNTEAFF,TGTGCCAGTAGGAAGGGGGGACAGGGGAACACTGAAGCTTTCTTT
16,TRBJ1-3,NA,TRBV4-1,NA,CASSQEVQVSGNTIYF,TGCGCCAGCAGCCAAGAGGTACAGGTTTCTGGAAACACCATATATTTT
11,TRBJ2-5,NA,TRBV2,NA,CASTERETQYF,TGTGCCAGCACCGAACGGGAGACCCAGTACTTC
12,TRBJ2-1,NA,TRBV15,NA,CATGASYNEQFF,TGTGCCACCGGGGCGTCCTACAATGAGCAGTTCTTC
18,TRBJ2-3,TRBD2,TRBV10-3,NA,CAISEPSRLAGGPDTQYF,TGTGCCATCAGTGAGCCCTCCCGACTAGCGGGAGGGCCAGATACGCAGTATTTT
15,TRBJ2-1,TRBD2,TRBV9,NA,CASSGGTSGANEQFF,TGTGCCAGCAGCGGTGGGACTAGCGGGGCTAATGAGCAGTTCTTC
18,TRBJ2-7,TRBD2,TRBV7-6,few,CASSPNPGLAGGPYEQYF,TGTGCCAGCAGCCCGAACCCGGGACTAGCGGGAGGCCCCTACGAGCAGTACTTC
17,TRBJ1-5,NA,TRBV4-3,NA,CASSQDTGGGASQPQHF,TGCGCCAGCAGCCAAGATACAGGAGGGGGGGCGAGTCAGCCCCAGCATTTT
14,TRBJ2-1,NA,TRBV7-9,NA,CASSPGTNVNEQFF,TGTGCCAGCAGCCCCGGGACGAATGTCAATGAGCAGTTCTTC
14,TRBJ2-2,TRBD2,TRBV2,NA,CASSTSGYTGELFF,TGTGCCAGCAGTACTAGCGGTTACACCGGGGAGCTGTTTTTT
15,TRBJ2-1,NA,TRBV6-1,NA,CASSPSPSSYNEQFF,TGTGCCAGCAGCCCCTCTCCAAGCTCCTACAATGAGCAGTTCTTC
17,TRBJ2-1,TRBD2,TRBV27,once,CASSLLESRTRLNEQFF,TGTGCCAGCAGTCTCCTCGAATCCCGGACTAGACTCAATGAGCAGTTCTTC
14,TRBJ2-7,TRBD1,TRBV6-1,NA,CASSDGTGLNEQYF,TGTGCCAGCAGTGATGGGACAGGGCTTAACGAGCAGTACTTC
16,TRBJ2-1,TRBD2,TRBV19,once,CASSIDGGRGYNEQFF,TGTGCCAGTAGTATAGACGGCGGGAGAGGTTACAATGAGCAGTTCTTC
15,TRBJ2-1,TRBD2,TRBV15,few,CATSRVAGARNEQFF,TGTGCCACCAGCAGAGTGGCGGGAGCACGCAATGAGCAGTTCTTC
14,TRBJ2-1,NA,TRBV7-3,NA,CASSLGQLFNEQFF,TGTGCCAGCAGCTTAGGACAGCTTTTCAATGAGCAGTTCTTC
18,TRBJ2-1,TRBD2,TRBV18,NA,CASSPASVSSGLINEQFF,TGTGCCAGCTCACCAGCTTCCGTATCTAGCGGCTTGATCAATGAGCAGTTCTTC
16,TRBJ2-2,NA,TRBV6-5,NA,CASSYGVTRDTGELFF,TGTGCCAGCAGTTACGGCGTGACTCGGGACACCGGGGAGCTGTTTTTT
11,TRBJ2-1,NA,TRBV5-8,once,CASSFSNEQFF,TGTGCCAGCAGCTTCAGCAATGAGCAGTTCTTC
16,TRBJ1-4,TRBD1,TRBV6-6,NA,CASSPRTGGADEKLFF,TGTGCCAGCAGTCCGAGGACAGGGGGCGCCGATGAAAAACTGTTTTTT
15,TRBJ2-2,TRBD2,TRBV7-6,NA,CASSWEGPYTGELFF,TGTGCCAGCAGCTGGGAGGGCCCATACACCGGGGAGCTGTTTTTT
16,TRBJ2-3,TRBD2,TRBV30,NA,CAWSPGLAGVSDTQYF,TGTGCCTGGAGCCCGGGACTAGCGGGAGTGTCAGATACGCAGTATTTT
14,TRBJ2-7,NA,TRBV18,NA,CASSPSGTSYEQYF,TGTGCCAGCTCACCTTCCGGGACATCCTACGAGCAGTACTTC